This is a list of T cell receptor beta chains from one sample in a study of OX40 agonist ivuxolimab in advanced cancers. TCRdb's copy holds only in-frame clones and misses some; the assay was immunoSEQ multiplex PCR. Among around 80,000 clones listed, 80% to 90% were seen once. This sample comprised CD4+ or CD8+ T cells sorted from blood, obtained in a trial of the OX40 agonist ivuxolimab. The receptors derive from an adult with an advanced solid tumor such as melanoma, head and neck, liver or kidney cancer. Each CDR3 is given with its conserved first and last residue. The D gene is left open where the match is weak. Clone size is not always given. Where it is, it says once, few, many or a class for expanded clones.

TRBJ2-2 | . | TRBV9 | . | CASGLATGELFF | TGTGCCAGCGGGCTAGCCACCGGGGAGCTGTTTTTT
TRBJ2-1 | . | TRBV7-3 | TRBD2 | CASSSGTSGTNNEQFF | TGTGCCAGCAGCTCCGGGACTAGCGGGACAAACAATGAGCAGTTCTTC
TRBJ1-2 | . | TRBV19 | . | CASKKGLGGYGYTF | TGTGCCAGTAAGAAAGGTCTCGGGGGATATGGCTACACCTTC
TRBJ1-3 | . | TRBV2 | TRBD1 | CASTRQGGNTIYF | TGTGCCAGCACTAGACAGGGGGGGAACACCATATATTTT
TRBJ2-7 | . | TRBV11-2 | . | CASSLTGYEQYF | TGTGCCAGCAGCTTAACGGGCTACGAGCAGTACTTC
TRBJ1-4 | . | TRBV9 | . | CASSVGIDRRGEKLFF | TGTGCCAGCAGCGTGGGGATCGACAGGAGGGGTGAAAAACTGTTTTTT
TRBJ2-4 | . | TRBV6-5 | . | CASPRGIQYF | TGTGCCAGCCCCCGGGGCATTCAGTACTTC
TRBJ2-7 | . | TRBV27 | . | CASSFTAGYEQYF | TGTGCCAGCAGTTTCACAGCCGGGTACGAGCAGTACTTC
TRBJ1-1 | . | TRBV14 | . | CASSERGGTEAFF | TGTGCCAGCAGTGAAAGGGGGGGAACTGAAGCTTTCTTT
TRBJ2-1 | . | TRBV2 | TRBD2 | CASSEGKGLAGVEQFF | TGTGCCAGCAGTGAAGGGAAGGGACTAGCGGGAGTCGAGCAGTTCTTC
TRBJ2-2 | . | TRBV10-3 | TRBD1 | CAIQGTANTGELFF | TGTGCCATCCAGGGGACAGCGAACACCGGGGAGCTGTTTTTT
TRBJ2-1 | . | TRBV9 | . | CASSVRGVDEQFF | TGTGCCAGCAGCGTAAGGGGTGTCGATGAGCAGTTCTTC
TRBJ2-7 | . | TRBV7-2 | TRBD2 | CASSLVRSGRAREQYF | TGTGCCAGCAGCTTGGTAAGGAGCGGGAGGGCCCGAGAGCAGTACTTC
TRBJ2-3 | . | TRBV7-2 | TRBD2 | CASTRLASTDTQYF | TGTGCCAGCACCAGACTAGCGAGCACAGATACGCAGTATTTT
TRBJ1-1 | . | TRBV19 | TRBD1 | CASSKDRDVTEAFF | TGTGCCAGTAGTAAGGACAGGGACGTGACTGAAGCTTTCTTT
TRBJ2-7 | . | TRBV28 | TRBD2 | CASSRTSGRTSYEQYF | TGTGCCAGCAGCCGGACTAGCGGGAGGACTTCCTACGAGCAGTACTTC
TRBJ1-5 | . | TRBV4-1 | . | CASSSGAGAVDNQPQHF | TGCGCCAGCAGCTCAGGTGCGGGGGCGGTGGACAACCAGCCCCAGCATTTT
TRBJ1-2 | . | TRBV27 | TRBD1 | CASRKDRLPYGYTF | TGTGCCAGCAGGAAGGACAGGCTTCCCTATGGCTACACCTTC
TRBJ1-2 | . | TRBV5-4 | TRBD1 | CASSLGTGIYGYTF | TGTGCCAGCAGCTTGGGGACAGGGATCTATGGCTACACCTTC
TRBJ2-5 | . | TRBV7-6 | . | CASSLGQVYETQYF | TGTGCCAGCAGCTTAGGACAGGTTTATGAGACCCAGTACTTC
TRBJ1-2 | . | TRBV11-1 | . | CASSFRDSYGYTF | TGTGCCAGCAGCTTCAGGGACTCCTATGGCTACACCTTC
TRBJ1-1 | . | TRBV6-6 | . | CASSYSMVGTEAFF | TGTGCCAGCAGTTACTCGATGGTTGGCACTGAAGCTTTCTTT
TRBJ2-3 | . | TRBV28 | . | CASSQSTDTQYF | TGTGCCAGCAGTCAAAGCACAGATACGCAGTATTTT
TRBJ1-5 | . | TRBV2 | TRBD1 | CASRLGDSFNQPQHF | TGTGCCAGCAGATTAGGGGACAGTTTCAATCAGCCCCAGCATTTT
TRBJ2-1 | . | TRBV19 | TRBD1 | CASSLRTGPPGNEQFF | TGTGCCAGTAGTCTCCGGACAGGCCCGCCGGGCAATGAGCAGTTCTTC
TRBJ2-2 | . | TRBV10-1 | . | CASSELGTTNTGELFF | TGCGCCAGCAGTGAGTTGGGGACAACCAACACCGGGGAGCTGTTTTTT
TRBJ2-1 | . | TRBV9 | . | CASSVVAAGLDEQFF | TGTGCCAGCAGCGTAGTGGCGGCTGGGTTAGATGAGCAGTTCTTC
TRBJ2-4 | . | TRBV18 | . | CASSPRGDIQYF | TGTGCCAGCTCACCCAGGGGGGACATTCAGTACTTC
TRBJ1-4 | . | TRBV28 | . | CASSTHGLANEKLFF | TGTGCCAGCAGTACTCATGGTTTAGCTAATGAAAAACTGTTTTTT
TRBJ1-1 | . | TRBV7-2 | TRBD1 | CASSFPDRATEAFF | TGTGCCAGCAGCTTCCCCGACAGGGCCACTGAAGCTTTCTTT
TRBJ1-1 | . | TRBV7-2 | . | CASSLVDGTRTEAFF | TGTGCCAGCAGCTTAGTGGATGGGACCCGCACTGAAGCTTTCTTT
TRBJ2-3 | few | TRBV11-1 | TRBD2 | CASSLRASGVSTDTQYF | TGTGCCAGCAGCTTACGGGCTAGCGGAGTTAGCACAGATACGCAGTATTTT
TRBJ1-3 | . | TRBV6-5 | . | CASSYSTRDNTIYF | TGTGCCAGCAGTTACTCCACCCGGGACAACACCATATATTTT
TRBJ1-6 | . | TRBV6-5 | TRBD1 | CASRRTGNSPLHF | TGTGCCAGCAGGCGGACAGGGAATTCACCCCTCCACTTT
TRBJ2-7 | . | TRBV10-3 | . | CAIREVEDEQYF | TGTGCCATCCGAGAGGTAGAAGACGAGCAGTACTTC
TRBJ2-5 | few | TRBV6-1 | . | CASSVGPQGGGQETQYF | TGTGCCAGCAGTGTGGGACCCCAGGGTGGAGGTCAAGAGACCCAGTACTTC
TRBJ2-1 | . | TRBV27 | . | CASASSFGLVGAGEQFF | TGTGCCAGCGCGAGTTCTTTTGGTCTAGTCGGGGCCGGTGAGCAGTTCTTC
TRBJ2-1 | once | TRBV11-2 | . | CASSSPPIRGEQFF | TGTGCCAGCAGCTCCCCCCCTATACGTGGTGAGCAGTTCTTC
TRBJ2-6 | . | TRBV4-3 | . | CASSHNPPRGVGANVLTF | TGCGCCAGCAGCCACAATCCCCCTCGCGGGGTCGGGGCCAACGTCCTGACTTTC
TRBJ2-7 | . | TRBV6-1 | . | CASGGYVGGGSYEQYF | TGTGCCAGCGGTGGCTATGTCGGGGGAGGCTCCTACGAGCAGTACTTC
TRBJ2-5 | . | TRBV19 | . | CASRAGQETQYF | TGTGCCAGTAGGGCGGGGCAAGAGACCCAGTACTTC
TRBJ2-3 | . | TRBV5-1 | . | CASSLDVRTDTQYF | TGCGCCAGCAGCTTGGATGTCCGCACAGATACGCAGTATTTT
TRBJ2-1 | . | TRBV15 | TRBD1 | CATSRSTGDFNEQFF | TGTGCCACCAGCAGGTCGACAGGGGACTTCAATGAGCAGTTCTTC
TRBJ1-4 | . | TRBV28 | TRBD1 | CASSGQGLNEKLFF | TGTGCCAGCAGTGGACAGGGACTTAATGAAAAACTGTTTTTT
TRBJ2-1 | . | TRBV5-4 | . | CASSAPTSYNEQFF | TGTGCCAGCAGCGCTCCGACATCCTACAATGAGCAGTTCTTC
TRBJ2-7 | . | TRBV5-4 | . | CASSPAAGYSYEQYF | TGTGCCAGCAGCCCTGCAGCGGGTTACTCCTACGAGCAGTACTTC
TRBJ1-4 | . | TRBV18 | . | CASSPRATNEKLFF | TGTGCCAGCTCACCAAGGGCAACTAATGAAAAACTGTTTTTT
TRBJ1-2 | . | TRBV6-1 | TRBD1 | CASIRDRGYGYTF | TGTGCCAGCATTCGGGACAGGGGCTATGGCTACACCTTC
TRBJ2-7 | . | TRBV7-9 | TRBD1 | CASSQTGGDEQYF | TGTGCCAGCAGCCAGACAGGGGGGGACGAGCAGTACTTC
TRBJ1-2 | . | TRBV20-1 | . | CSAMQNYGYTF | TGCAGTGCTATGCAAAACTATGGCTACACCTTC
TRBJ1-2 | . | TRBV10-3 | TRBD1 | CAISEDRGYGYTF | TGTGCCATCAGCGAAGACAGGGGCTATGGCTACACCTTC
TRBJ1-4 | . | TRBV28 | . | CASSLSSGAFNEKLFF | TGTGCCAGCAGTTTATCGTCTGGAGCTTTTAATGAAAAACTGTTTTTT
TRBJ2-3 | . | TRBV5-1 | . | CASSPGQLLTDTQYF | TGCGCCAGCAGCCCGGGACAACTTCTCACAGATACGCAGTATTTT